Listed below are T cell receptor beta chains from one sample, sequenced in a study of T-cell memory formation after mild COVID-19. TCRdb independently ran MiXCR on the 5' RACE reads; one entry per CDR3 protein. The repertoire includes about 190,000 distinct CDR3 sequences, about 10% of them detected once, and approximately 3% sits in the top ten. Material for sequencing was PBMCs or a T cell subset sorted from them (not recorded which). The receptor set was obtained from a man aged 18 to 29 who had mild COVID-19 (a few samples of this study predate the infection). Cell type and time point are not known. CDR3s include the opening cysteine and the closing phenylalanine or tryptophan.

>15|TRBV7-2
CASSPDTPSYNEQFF
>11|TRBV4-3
CASRQGDEQYF
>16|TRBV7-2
CASSLRPGAGGETQYF
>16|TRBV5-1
CASSSGQGAWNSPLHF
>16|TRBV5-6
CASSLGQGIFTNTIYF
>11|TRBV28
CASKGSSPLHF
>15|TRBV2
CASSPRRKTNYGYTF
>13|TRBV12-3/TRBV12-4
CASSFSGAYGYTF
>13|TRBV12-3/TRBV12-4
CASSLLAGDTQYF
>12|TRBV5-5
CASSLNRVGYTF
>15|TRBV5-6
CASSPGLASYNEQFF
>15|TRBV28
CASIGGDIGNQPQHF
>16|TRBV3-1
CASSQVGTSITGELFF
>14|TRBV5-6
CASTEGPGQETQYF
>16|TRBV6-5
CASSRLLSGGINGYTF
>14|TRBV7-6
CASGKTASTDTQFF
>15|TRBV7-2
CASSPGQGKITEAFF
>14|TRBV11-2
CASSFQGGNQPQHF
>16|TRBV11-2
CASSSQRARGGETQYF
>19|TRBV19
CASTNWETGWLGGYQPQHF